These T cell receptor beta chains were read from a single sample in a study of beta chain features in type 1 diabetes. This table comes from immunoSEQ multiplex PCR, and its TCRdb copy is limited to in-frame clones, with some not included. The sample lists roughly 500,000 clones, roughly 31% occurring once. Sequencing was carried out using naive CD4+ T cells from blood. The receptors were sampled from a man between 18 and 29 years old in good health. Both conserved end residues are part of each CDR3. The D gene is left open where the match is weak. Not every row has a clone size; where given, it reads once, few, many or a size class.

clone_size | j_call | d_call | v_call | cdr3_nt | cdr3_aa
. | TRBJ1-4 | TRBD1 | TRBV30 | TGTGCCTGGGCCGGGACAGAGAATGAAAAACTGTTTTTT | CAWAGTENEKLFF
. | TRBJ1-1 | . | TRBV7-2 | TGTGCCAGCAGCTTAGTACTGAACACTGAAGCTTTCTTT | CASSLVLNTEAFF
few | TRBJ1-3 | . | TRBV18 | TGTGCCAGCGAAGGCCGAAACACCATATATTTT | CASEGRNTIYF
few | TRBJ2-2 | . | TRBV7-2 | TGTGCCAGCAGTCCCGACATAGCGAACACCGGGGAGCTGTTTTTT | CASSPDIANTGELFF
. | TRBJ1-5 | . | TRBV30 | TGTGCCTGGAGAGGCGGAACAGGTAGCAATCAGCCCCAGCATTTT | CAWRGGTGSNQPQHF
. | TRBJ2-7 | TRBD1 | TRBV5-4 | TGTGCCACAGGGGGACAGGACACCTACGAGCAGTACTTC | CATGGQDTYEQYF
. | TRBJ2-3 | . | TRBV30 | TGTGCCTGGAGTGGGGTAGCGAATACAGATACGCAGTATTTT | CAWSGVANTDTQYF
. | TRBJ2-5 | . | TRBV5-1 | TGCGCCAGCAGCTTGGTCGCTGGGCTAGAGACCCAGTACTTC | CASSLVAGLETQYF
. | TRBJ2-1 | TRBD1 | TRBV10-3 | TGTGCCATCAATCCGGGACAGGGGACCGACAATGAGCAGTTCTTC | CAINPGQGTDNEQFF
. | TRBJ2-3 | . | TRBV9 | TGTGCCAGCAGCGTAGAGGGGTTCGGGAACACAGATACGCAGTATTTT | CASSVEGFGNTDTQYF
. | TRBJ1-5 | . | TRBV30 | TGTGCCTGGAGTGTAGTAGGGTATCGCAATCAGCCCCAGCATTTT | CAWSVVGYRNQPQHF
. | TRBJ2-6 | . | TRBV9 | TGTGCCAGCAGCCCAGGGGGGGCTGGGGCCAACGTCCTGACTTTC | CASSPGGAGANVLTF
. | TRBJ2-1 | . | TRBV19 | TGTGCCAGTAGGGATGCTCGGAGCTCCTACAATGAGCAGTTCTTC | CASRDARSSYNEQFF
few | TRBJ1-4 | TRBD1 | TRBV29-1 | TGCAGCGTTGTGGACAGGGTTAGTGAAAAACTGTTTTTT | CSVVDRVSEKLFF
few | TRBJ2-5 | . | TRBV7-2 | TGTGCCAGCAGCTTAGCGGGAATATACCAAGAGACCCAGTACTTC | CASSLAGIYQETQYF
once | TRBJ2-2 | TRBD1 | TRBV7-9 | TGTGCCAGCAGCATAAACAGGGGATACACCGGGGAGCTGTTTTTT | CASSINRGYTGELFF
. | TRBJ2-1 | TRBD2 | TRBV2 | TGTGCCAGCAGTGTGTTAGCGGGACAAAATGAGCAGTTCTTC | CASSVLAGQNEQFF
few | TRBJ2-5 | TRBD2 | TRBV10-3 | TGTGCCATCAGTGGGCAATCGGCGGGAGGGCCCGGAGAGACCCAGTACTTC | CAISGQSAGGPGETQYF
. | TRBJ2-2 | . | TRBV5-4 | TGTGCCAGCAGCGTGCGGACGGCCGCTGACACCGGGGAGCTGTTTTTT | CASSVRTAADTGELFF
. | TRBJ2-7 | . | TRBV5-6 | TGTGCCAGCAGCTTGGATCCGGGACCTATATACGAGCAGTACTTC | CASSLDPGPIYEQYF
few | TRBJ2-1 | . | TRBV5-1 | TGCGCCAGCAGCTCGGGTTCCTACAATGAGCAGTTCTTC | CASSSGSYNEQFF
. | TRBJ2-5 | . | TRBV10-2 | TGCGCCAGCAGTGATTGGGAGCTATCGGCCCAGTACTTC | CASSDWELSAQYF
few | TRBJ2-1 | TRBD1 | TRBV5-1 | TGCGCCAGCAGCTTGGGGGACAGCTACAATGAGCAGTTCTTC | CASSLGDSYNEQFF
. | TRBJ2-7 | TRBD2 | TRBV7-9 | TGTGCCAGCAGCTCAAGACTAGCGTACTACTACGAGCAGTACTTC | CASSSRLAYYYEQYF
few | TRBJ2-7 | . | TRBV30 | TGTGCCTGGAGTGCCCTAACCGAGCAGTACTTC | CAWSALTEQYF
. | TRBJ2-5 | . | TRBV11-3 | TGTGCCAGCAGCAATAACGACCCCCAGTACTTC | CASSNNDPQYF
. | TRBJ2-7 | . | TRBV30 | TGTGCCTGGAACCAACGGGCGGACTACGAGCAGTACTTC | CAWNQRADYEQYF
. | TRBJ2-1 | TRBD2 | TRBV4-1 | TGCGCCAGCAGCGTTCAAGCGGGAGGGTCCTACAATGAGCAGTTCTTC | CASSVQAGGSYNEQFF
. | TRBJ1-5 | . | TRBV29-1 | TGCAGCGTTGTACCGCCCGAGACAAGGGGGGAATATAGCAATCAGCCCCAGCATTTT | CSVVPPETRGEYSNQPQHF
few | TRBJ2-3 | TRBD2 | TRBV5-1 | TGCGCCAGCAGCGTGCTAGCGGGGCCAGATACGCAGTATTTT | CASSVLAGPDTQYF
few | TRBJ2-1 | TRBD2 | TRBV9 | TGTGCCAGCAGCGTTGGACTAGCGGGAGGAGACAATGAGCAGTTCTTC | CASSVGLAGGDNEQFF
. | TRBJ2-7 | TRBD2 | TRBV29-1 | TGCAGCGCCCTTAGCGGGTCCTCCTACGAGCAGTACTTC | CSALSGSSYEQYF
. | TRBJ1-5 | TRBD1 | TRBV4-2 | TGTGCCAGCAGCCCCGGAGGAGGGACAGGGCTTCAGCCCCAGCATTTT | CASSPGGGTGLQPQHF
few | TRBJ2-5 | . | TRBV30 | TGTGCCTGCTCCAGGACGGACCAAGAGACCCAGTACTTC | CACSRTDQETQYF
. | TRBJ2-1 | TRBD2 | TRBV6-5 | TGTGCCAGCAGTTACTCGGGCGGGAGCTCCTACAATGAGCAGTTCTTC | CASSYSGGSSYNEQFF
few | TRBJ2-3 | . | TRBV5-1 | TGCGCCAGCAGCTCCAAGGGCCGGGAGACATATACGCAGTATTTT | CASSSKGRETYTQYF
few | TRBJ2-5 | . | TRBV5-4 | TGTGCCAGCAGCTCACGACAGAGTCAAGAGACCCAGTACTTC | CASSSRQSQETQYF
few | TRBJ1-1 | . | TRBV19 | TGTGCCAGTAGTACCCAGATGAACACTGAAGCTTTCTTT | CASSTQMNTEAFF
. | TRBJ2-7 | . | TRBV5-1 | TGCGCCAGCAGCTTGGTAGGGACGGGGTACGAGCAGTACTTC | CASSLVGTGYEQYF
few | TRBJ2-4 | TRBD1 | TRBV5-4 | TGTGCCAGCAGCGAGAGACAGGGGGCAGGAAACATTCAGTACTTC | CASSERQGAGNIQYF
few | TRBJ2-1 | TRBD2 | TRBV7-2 | TGTGCCAGCAGCTTCGGGACTAGCGATGGGGACAATGAGCAGTTCTTC | CASSFGTSDGDNEQFF
. | TRBJ1-1 | . | TRBV19 | TGTGCCAGTAGCCTCAAGAGAAACACTGAAGCTTTCTTT | CASSLKRNTEAFF
. | TRBJ2-1 | TRBD1 | TRBV7-9 | TGTGCCAGCAGCCCAACGACAGGGGCCTCCTACAATGAGCAGTTCTTC | CASSPTTGASYNEQFF
. | TRBJ2-1 | . | TRBV19 | TGTGCCAGTAGTATAACGAGAGCCGAGCAGTTCTTC | CASSITRAEQFF
few | TRBJ2-7 | . | TRBV27 | TGTGCCGCCAGGGCGCTGGGTTCCTACGAGCAGTACTTC | CAARALGSYEQYF